A single sample is the source of the 10 T cell receptor beta chains below, sequenced in a study of OX40 agonist ivuxolimab in advanced cancers. Profiled with immunoSEQ multiplex PCR; TCRdb holds only in-frame clones, not every one. The table records around 70,000 clones, about 82% of them present only once. The material was CD4+ or CD8+ T cells sorted from blood, obtained in a trial of the OX40 agonist ivuxolimab. Receptors were obtained from an adult with an advanced solid tumor such as melanoma, head and neck, liver or kidney cancer.

The chain uses TRBV5-1 and TRBJ2-3; 9 nucleotides match TRBD2. The V gene's germline CDR1 is SGHRS and CDR2 YFSETQ. The V gene end was trimmed by 1 base and the J gene end by 5 bases; junction bases not matched to a gene: 11. This CDR3 has 17 amino acids. CDR3 sequence reads: CASSLWGGGGAGDTQYF. CDR3 sequence (DNA): TGCGCCAGCAGCTTGTGGGGTGGCGGGGGGGCCGGAGATACGCAGTATTTT.

The chain couples TRBV7-2 to TRBJ2-7; D gene ambiguous. The CDR3 has 14 residues. Germline lookup yields CDR1 SGHTA and CDR2 FQGNSA. With 5 bases removed from V and 6 bases from J, the gap between germline ends came to 17 bases. The DNA for the CDR3 is TGTGCCAGCAGCGTAGGACCAGGTCGTGGCGAGCAGTACTTC. Translation: CASSVGPGRGEQYF.

The genes are TRBV6-6 and TRBJ1-1, with 8 bases fitting TRBD1. This CDR3 has 16 amino acids. V lost 6 bases, J lost 0 bases, and 9 bases stayed unmatched. CDR1 and CDR2 from the germline V gene are MNHNY and SVGAGI (reference sequence). In nucleotides, the CDR3 is TGTGCCAGCAGCCGCGGACAGGGCTTCATGAACACTGAAGCTTTCTTT. Translating it yields CASSRGQGFMNTEAFF.

This clone has a handful of counts. The CDR3: CASSDPGQYYGYTF. The DNA for the CDR3 is TGTGCCAGCAGTGATCCGGGACAGTACTATGGCTACACCTTC. This chain links TRBV28 with TRBJ1-2; 7 bases align to TRBD1. The germline gives CDR1 MDHEN, CDR2 SYDVKM. This CDR3 is built from 14 residues. After removal of 5 bases from V and 3 bases from J, the junction contained 6 bases not matched to a gene.

The chain employs TRBV4-2 and TRBJ2-7; D remains ambiguous. This CDR3 comprises 12 residues. The V end lost 0 bases, the J end lost 7 bases, and 7 bases lay between the germline ends. Per the germline V gene, CDR1 is LGHNA and CDR2 is YNFKEQ. The CDR3 DNA is TGTGCCAGCAGCCAAGATCGACAAGAGCAGTACTTC. Translation gives CASSQDRQEQYF.

The chain is built from TRBV9 and TRBJ1-6; a possible D gene is TRBD1 (5 bases). In germline, CDR1 is SGDLS, CDR2 YYNGEE. Trimming pared 4 bases from V and 8 bases from J, leaving 16 bases between. The length of the CDR3 is 15 residues. The CDR3 bases are TGTGCCAGCAGCCCATCCCGGATCAGGGATTCACCCCTCCACTTT. Translated, it gives CASSPSRIRDSPLHF.

The V and J genes are TRBV10-3 and TRBJ2-6; D possibly corresponds to TRBD1 (6 bases). The germline CDR1 and CDR2 sequences are ENHRY and SYGVKD. The CDR3 is 15 amino acids. V was pared by 7 bases and J by 3 bases, with 13 bases between. The CDR3 DNA follows: TGTGCCATCAACAAACAGGGAAGTGGGGCCAACGTCCTGACTTTC. Its protein is CAINKQGSGANVLTF.

This chain joins TRBV18 and TRBJ2-1; TRBD2 is a possible D gene (5 bases). CDR1 and CDR2 from the germline V gene are KGHSH and LQKENI. Trimming removed 6 bases from V and 5 bases from J, with 23 bases in between. The CDR3 sequence is 17 residues long. The CDR3 coding sequence is TGTGCCAGCTCCTTTACCAGTAGGACGCACGGGAACAATGAGCAGTTCTTC. Encoded protein: CASSFTSRTHGNNEQFF.

The chain carries TRBV5-1 and TRBJ2-1; 7 nucleotides line up with TRBD1. This CDR3 spans 14 amino acids. Germline V gene lookup returns CDR1 SGHRS and CDR2 YFSETQ. J was trimmed by 8 bases and V by 2 bases; bases with no gene match: 7. CDR3 sequence: CASSFPTGYDEQFF. CDR3 nucleotides: TGCGCCAGCAGCTTCCCGACAGGGTACGATGAGCAGTTCTTC.

The chain joins TRBV29-1 to TRBJ2-1, with 9 bases aligning to TRBD2. CDR1 SQVTM and CDR2 ANQGSEA come from the germline V gene. Trimming at V came to 6 bases and at J to 9 bases, leaving 12 bases not matched to a gene. The CDR3 is made up of 14 amino acids. This CDR3 is CSVRVAGVLGEQFF. The CDR3 DNA sequence: TGCAGCGTGCGGGTAGCGGGAGTACTGGGTGAGCAGTTCTTC.